One and the same sample provided the 25 T cell receptor beta chains below, sequenced in a study of spatial heterogeneity in lung cancer. Findings and caveats of the study: Counts that tracked tumor mutation counts were those of expanded intratumoral alpha and beta TCRs.

These receptors' antigens are unknown. Sample time point: sample taken at primary tumor resection. Each CDR3 protein is one row after TCRdb ran MiXCR on the 5' RACE reads. The sample carries around 8,000 distinct CDR3 sequences, approximately 8.2% recorded once. The sequencing used lung tumor tissue, collected at surgery. These TCRs come from a male donor with early-stage non-small cell lung cancer.

Only a few counts were recorded for this clonotype. This beta chain is a stray sequence in a library constructed for alpha chains; its clone size is not meaningful. The J gene is TRBJ2-2, the V gene TRBV11-3; D call uncertain. Germline lookup yields CDR1 SGHNT and CDR2 YENEEA. V was shortened by 1 base and J by 4 bases, with 7 bases between the two germline ends. This CDR3 has 14 residues. The CDR3 loop is CASSLGPITGELFF. CDR3 bases: TGTGCCAGCAGCTTAGGGCCCATCACCGGGGAGCTGTTTTTT. The full variable domain, in which reference TRBV11-3 and TRBJ2-2 provide the parts outside the CDR3, is EAGVVQSPRYKIIEKKQPVAFWCNPISGHNTLYWYLQNLGQGPELLIRYENEEAVDDSQLPKDRFSAERLKGVDSTLKIQPAELGDSAVYLCASSLGPITGELFFGEGSRLTVL.

This clonotype is medium-sized within its sample. This beta chain came through as a stray read in a library set up for alpha chains, and its size says little. The chain carries TRBV4-3 and TRBJ2-2; D is uncertain. The CDR3 runs 12 residues. Germline V gene data show CDR1 as LGHNA and CDR2 as YSLEER. Trimming left V 3 bases short and J 8 bases short, with 7 bases between. The CDR3 DNA follows: TGCGCCAGCAGCCACAACCGGGGGGAGCTGTTTTTT. Translated, it gives CASSHNRGELFF.

This clonotype was seen many times. A library made for alpha chains picked up this beta chain off target, so its size means little. The chain couples TRBV7-2 to TRBJ1-2; D gene ambiguous. The CDR3 is made up of 14 amino acids. Trimming removed 2 bases at V and 4 bases at J, with 11 bases between. Germline CDR1 SGHTA, CDR2 FQGNSA. The CDR3 coding sequence is TGTGCCAGCAGCTTACGGGAGCGTTTCTATGGCTACACCTTC. Residues: CASSLRERFYGYTF.

In this sample, this clonotype is medium-sized. This beta chain came through as a stray read in a library set up for alpha chains, and its size says little. This chain joins TRBV7-6 and TRBJ1-1; weak D call: TRBD1 (5 bases). CDR3 length equals 13 residues. Germline CDR1 is SGHVS and CDR2 is FNYEAQ. V dropped 1 base and J dropped 6 bases, with 9 bases sitting between them. The CDR3 DNA follows: TGTGCCAGCAGCTTAGTCGGGGACGCTGAAGCTTTCTTT. Its translation: CASSLVGDAEAFF. Full variable domain (remainder filled in from reference TRBV7-6 and TRBJ1-1): GAGVSQSPRYKVTKRGQDVALRCDPISGHVSLYWYRQALGQGPEFLTYFNYEAQQDKSGLPNDRFSAERPEGSISTLTIQRTEQRDSAMYRCASSLVGDAEAFFGQGTRLTVV.

This clonotype has a count of ten or more. Being off target in a library aimed at alpha chains, this beta chain has a size of little meaning. This rearrangement joins TRBV7-9 to TRBJ2-5, with a tentative D call TRBD1 (7 bases). CDR1 and CDR2 from the germline V gene are SEHNR and FQNEAQ (reference sequence). V was clipped by 1 base and J by 2 bases, with 14 bases between them. CDR3 length equals 16 residues. The CDR3 DNA reads TGTGCCAGCAGCTTAGAGCGGCAGGGGGGACAAGAGACCCAGTACTTC. As protein: CASSLERQGGQETQYF.

There are a few counts of this clonotype. Little can be read into the size of this beta chain, an off-target read in a library designed for alpha chains. V usage is TRBV20-1 and J usage is TRBJ2-7, with D tentatively TRBD2 (5 bases). Trimming cost V 1 base and J 2 bases, with 12 bases left between them. In germline, CDR1 is DFQATT, CDR2 SNEGSKA (reference sequence). The CDR3 totals 14 residues. The CDR3 protein is CSARAPDSAYEQYF. CDR3 bases: TGCAGTGCTAGAGCCCCGGACTCCGCCTACGAGCAGTACTTC.

A word on this clonotype: Being one base from a much bigger clone, this may be a read error. This beta chain appears as a stray read in a library generated for alpha chains; its size is not informative. The rearrangement uses TRBV18 and TRBJ2-7; D tentatively fits TRBD1 or TRBD2 (5 bases each). V was clipped by 4 bases and J by 5 bases, with 9 bases between them. CDR1 KGHSH and CDR2 LQKENI come from the germline V gene. The CDR3 totals 12 residues. This CDR3 is CASSLGAHEQYF. CDR3 DNA: TGTGCCAGCTCACTCGGGGCCCACGAGCAGTACTTC.

This clonotype is medium-sized by share. This beta chain represents an off-target read in a library built for alpha chains; its size is of limited meaning. The chain is built from TRBV20-1 and TRBJ2-3; 10 bases agree with TRBD2. The germline CDR1 and CDR2 sequences are DFQATT and SNEGSKA (reference sequence). V trimming: 6 bases; J trimming: 5 bases; junction bases outside the gene matches: 5. There are 13 residues in the CDR3. CDR3 coding DNA: TGCAGTGCCCCTCCTAGCGGGAGAGATACGCAGTATTTT. It encodes CSAPPSGRDTQYF.

Ten or more counts support this clonotype. A library made for alpha chains picked up this beta chain off target, so its size means little. The rearrangement uses TRBV5-1 and TRBJ2-3, with 14 bases fitting TRBD2. The length of the CDR3 is 17 residues. The V gene end was trimmed by 0 bases and the J gene end by 5 bases; junction bases not matched to a gene: 5. Germline V gene lookup returns CDR1 SGHRS and CDR2 YFSETQ. In DNA form, the CDR3 reads TGCGCCAGCAGCTTGGCCGGGACTAGCGGGAGAGGAGATACGCAGTATTTT. This translates into CASSLAGTSGRGDTQYF. The full variable domain, completed using reference TRBV5-1 and TRBJ2-3, is KAGVTQTPRYLIKTRGQQVTLSCSPISGHRSVSWYQQTPGQGLQFLFEYFSETQRNKGNFPGRFSGRQFSNSRSEMNVSTLELGDSALYLCASSLAGTSGRGDTQYFGPGTRLTVL.

This clonotype was recorded many times. Since the library was made to target alpha chains, this beta chain is a stray read and its abundance is not meaningful. The chain employs TRBV5-1 and TRBJ2-7, with a weak D call TRBD1 (6 bases). The CDR3 runs to 13 residues. CDR1 is SGHRS and CDR2 is YFSETQ in the germline V gene. The V end lost 8 bases, the J end lost 3 bases, and 15 bases lay between the germline ends. The CDR3 bases are TGCGCCAGTCAGCCGGGACACCTCTACGAGCAGTACTTC. Translating it yields CASQPGHLYEQYF.

This clonotype came up many times. Since the library was made to target alpha chains, this beta chain is a stray read and its abundance is not meaningful. V and J are TRBV15 and TRBJ1-5, with TRBD1 as a possible D gene (5 bases). This CDR3 is built from 14 residues. V was pared by 9 bases and J by 3 bases, with 15 bases between. Germline V gives CDR1 LNHNV, CDR2 YYDKDF (reference sequence). DNA of the CDR3: TGTGCCACAGGGGACCCCCTACCCAATCAGCCCCAGCATTTT. It codes for CATGDPLPNQPQHF.

Remarks on this clonotype: This beta chain turned up in a library designed for alpha chains; as an off-target read, its abundance says little. This chain joins TRBV29-1 and TRBJ2-2; tentative D call: TRBD1 (6 bases). Germline V CDR1 and CDR2: SQVTM, ANQGSEA. The CDR3 has 13 amino acids. V lost 6 bases and J lost 1, with 9 bases in between. This CDR3 reads CSVKGQNTGELFF. The CDR3 region has the DNA TGCAGCGTGAAGGGACAGAACACCGGGGAGCTGTTTTTT.

Judged by abundance, this clonotype is medium-sized. The library was prepared for alpha chains; this beta chain is a stray read, so its frequency means little. This chain connects TRBV6-2 or TRBV6-3 to TRBJ1-1; D gene ambiguous. The CDR3 loop spans 15 amino acids. V gave up 2 bases and J gave up 0 bases, with 10 bases separating them. Germline CDR1 is MNHEY and CDR2 is SVGEGT. The CDR3 nucleotides are TGTGCCAGCAGTTACCGTACGGACTTGAACACTGAAGCTTTCTTT. This gives the protein CASSYRTDLNTEAFF.

In this sample, this clonotype turned up many times. This beta chain appears as a stray read in a library generated for alpha chains; its size is not informative. The rearrangement links TRBV4-1 to TRBJ1-2; 8 nucleotides line up with TRBD1. The V and J ends lost 0 bases and 3 bases, in that order; junction bases with no gene match: 9. The CDR3 extends over 17 amino acids. Germline assignment: CDR1 MGHRA and CDR2 YSYEKL. The CDR3 region is CASSQDPRQGKYYGYTF. The CDR3 DNA is TGCGCCAGCAGCCAAGATCCAAGACAGGGGAAATACTATGGCTACACCTTC.

This clonotype is labeled medium-sized (0.01 to 0.1%). This beta chain turned up in a library designed for alpha chains; as an off-target read, its abundance says little. The chain joins TRBV6-6 to TRBJ1-6, with a possible D match to TRBD1 (6 bases). The CDR3 runs to 13 residues. The V and J ends lost 7 bases and 5 bases respectively, with 9 bases between them. Germline V gene data show CDR1 as MNHNY and CDR2 as SVGAGI (reference sequence). CDR3 sequence: CASTGANNSPLHF. In DNA, the CDR3 is TGTGCCAGCACAGGGGCGAATAATTCACCCCTCCACTTT.

By share, this clonotype ranks as medium-sized. Found in a library prepared for alpha chains, this beta chain is an off-target read, and its abundance has little meaning. The J gene is TRBJ2-1, the V gene TRBV24-1, with 9 bases aligning to TRBD1. J gave up 3 bases and V 3 bases, and 11 bases lay outside the gene matches. The CDR3 runs 18 residues. Per the germline V gene, CDR1 is KGHDR and CDR2 is SFDVKD. The CDR3 nucleotides are TGTGCCACCAGTGATCCGCCCTCCGGGACAGGGAACTACAATGAGCAGTTCTTC. It specifies CATSDPPSGTGNYNEQFF.

Points on this clonotype: This beta chain slipped into a library made for alpha chains as a stray read, so its size is not meaningful. The genes are TRBV5-1 and TRBJ2-7, with 9 positions matching TRBD1. The CDR3 spans 17 residues. V lost 0 bases, J lost 5 bases, and 12 bases stayed unmatched. The germline V gene encodes CDR1 SGHRS and CDR2 YFSETQ. CDR3 residues: CASSLAGQGAPGDEQYF. CDR3 DNA sequence: TGCGCCAGCAGCTTGGCGGGACAGGGCGCCCCGGGGGACGAGCAGTACTTC.

Judged by abundance, this clonotype is medium-sized. This beta chain is a stray read from a library made for alpha chains; its abundance is not meaningful. The chain links TRBV19 to TRBJ2-7; 9 positions agree with TRBD1. Trimming cost V 6 bases and J 4 bases; bases outside gene matches: 16. Germline V CDR1 and CDR2: LNHDA, SQIVND (reference sequence). The CDR3 runs to 17 residues. The CDR3 DNA reads as TGTGCCAGTAGCTCCCTCGCCCCGGGACAGGGTCCTTACGAGCAGTACTTC. Translating gives CASSSLAPGQGPYEQYF.

This clonotype was recorded at least ten times. This beta chain came through as a stray read in a library set up for alpha chains, and its size says little. The chain couples TRBV7-9 to TRBJ1-2; D gene uncertain. The CDR3 has 12 amino acids. CDR1 is SEHNR and CDR2 is FQNEAQ in the germline V gene (reference sequence). Trimming pared 5 bases from V and 3 bases from J, leaving 7 bases between. In nucleotides, the CDR3 is TGTGCCAGCAGCCGGACTGACTATGGCTACACCTTC. It encodes CASSRTDYGYTF. Full variable domain (rest looked up from reference TRBV7-9 and TRBJ1-2): DTGVSQNPRHKITKRGQNVTFRCDPISEHNRLYWYRQTLGQGPEFLTYFQNEAQLEKSRLLSDRFSAERPKGSFSTLEIQRTEQGDSAMYLCASSRTDYGYTFGSGTRLTVV.

This clonotype is medium-sized by share. This beta chain appears as a stray read in a library generated for alpha chains; its size is not informative. This chain uses TRBV2 with TRBJ1-2, with D hard to call. This CDR3 is 13 amino acids long. Trimming pared 7 bases from V and 0 bases from J, leaving 9 bases between. Germline CDR1 reads SNHLY; CDR2 reads FYNNEI. The CDR3 DNA reads as TGTGCCAGCATTAGGGCCTCTAACTATGGCTACACCTTC. It specifies CASIRASNYGYTF.

In its sample, this clonotype is medium-sized. This beta chain was picked up by a library intended for alpha chains and is off target, so its count carries little meaning. The rearrangement joins TRBV29-1 to TRBJ2-2, with D possibly TRBD2 on 6 matching bases. Germline V lookup: CDR1 SQVTM, CDR2 ANQGSEA. The CDR3 covers 15 residues. Trimming left V 4 bases short and J 0 bases short, with 12 bases between. CDR3 nucleotide sequence: TGCAGCGTTGGCTCGGGAGCACCGAACACCGGGGAGCTGTTTTTT. Translating it yields CSVGSGAPNTGELFF.

To note about this clonotype: This beta chain slipped into a library made for alpha chains as a stray read, so its size is not meaningful. V is TRBV5-1 and J is TRBJ2-1; 9 bases fit TRBD1. The CDR3 length is 15 residues. Germline V gene data show CDR1 as SGHRS and CDR2 as YFSETQ. The V and J ends lost 2 bases and 5 bases, in that order; junction bases with no gene match: 5. The CDR3 sequence: CASSLGQGNHNEQFF. CDR3 nucleotides: TGCGCCAGCAGCTTAGGACAGGGGAATCACAATGAGCAGTTCTTC.

Regarding this clonotype: Likely a read error: the CDR3 ends without its conserved phenylalanine or tryptophan. This beta chain appears as a stray read in a library generated for alpha chains; its size is not informative. J is TRBJ2-2 and V is TRBV13; the match to TRBD2 covers 11 bases. CDR1 and CDR2 from the germline V gene are PRHDT and FYEKMQ (reference sequence). V lost 4 bases and J lost 5; bases outside the gene matches: 12. This CDR3 is built from 18 residues. The CDR3 region is CASSSKKLSGRVTGELFL. DNA of the CDR3: TGTGCCAGCAGCTCGAAGAAGCTTAGCGGGAGGGTGACCGGGGAGCTGTTTTTA.

Only one count was recorded for this clonotype. This beta chain is a stray sequence in a library constructed for alpha chains; its clone size is not meaningful. The gene calls are TRBV6-2 or TRBV6-3 and TRBJ1-5; D perhaps matches TRBD1 (5 bases). Germline-derived CDR1 and CDR2 are MNHEY and SVGEGT. This CDR3 spans 15 amino acids. Trimming removed 4 bases from V and 0 bases from J, with 10 bases in between. CDR3 nucleotide sequence: TGTGCCAGCAGTTTCCCGAGGGGTAGCAATCAGCCCCAGCATTTT. This encodes CASSFPRGSNQPQHF.

Relative to its sample, this clonotype is medium-sized. With the library built for alpha chains, this beta chain is off target and its frequency is not meaningful. V is TRBV4-1 and J is TRBJ2-7; 10 bases are a match to TRBD1. This CDR3 contains 14 residues. Germline V lookup: CDR1 MGHRA, CDR2 YSYEKL. Losses at the gene ends were 4 bases for V and 5 bases for J; bases not matched to a gene: 5. The CDR3 nucleotides read TGCGCCAGCAGCCCGAAGACAGGGGGCGACGAGCAGTACTTC. This translates into CASSPKTGGDEQYF.